This record concerns one T cell receptor (beta chain) sequence. Participants came from 24 US areas, aged about 18 to 100 years. What the recovered Cohort 3 donors had was two negative PCRs, clearance, or symptom resolution. This sample was included in a study of blood T cell repertoires in COVID-19. The germline CDR1 and CDR2 sequences are GTSNPN and SVGIG (reference sequence). V lost 5 bases and J 7 bases, leaving 31 bases between the germline ends. The CDR3 extends over 18 amino acids. Method: immunoSEQ multiplex PCR; TCRdb's copy keeps in-frame clones and lacks some. Of about 480,000 clones listed, roughly nine tenths are singletons.

The rearrangement uses TRBV30 and TRBJ2-3; weak D call: TRBD2 (6 bases). Sequencing was done on a sample of PBMCs or T cells enriched from blood (not recorded which). This TCR derives from a woman aged 55 to 70 who had recovered from COVID-19. CDR3 residues: CAWRGEIKNSYSLNTQYF. CDR3 in DNA: TGTGCCTGGCGCGGGGAGATTAAGAACTCCTATAGTCTTAATACGCAGTATTTT.